This TCR beta chain was sequenced in a study of vaccination and CD4 T cells after COVID-19. Whole-study context: Each of the control cultures got a CEFX pool, an HIV-1 Nef pool, or no peptide.

The treatment here: approximately 9-day PBMC culture with coronavirus spike peptide pools or control peptides (ViraFEST assay). On day 3 and again on day 7, fresh IL-2 medium was used to replace half the medium. Trimming took 5 bases from V and 0 from J; bases not matched to a gene: 6. CDR3 length: 16 amino acids. Germline V gene data show CDR1 as SGHAT and CDR2 as FQNNGV. Sequencing of cultured CD4+ T cell DNA used the Oncomine TCR Beta short-read assay. From the PCR reads, TCRdb called clonotypes with MiXCR, one entry per CDR3 protein. This sample carries some 18,000 distinct CDR3 sequences, around 56% of them seen once, and the ten largest clones take approximately 6.3%. This clonotype was found a few times. Its antigen is not known.

The sequenced sample was CD4+ T cells from blood, cultured in vitro, obtained before SARS-CoV-2 vaccination. V and J are TRBV11-2 and TRBJ2-2, with 7 bases matching TRBD2. The source is a human donor who had recovered from COVID-19. CDR3 protein: CASSQFGLANTGELFF. As DNA, the CDR3 is TGTGCCAGCAGCCAATTCGGACTAGCGAACACCGGGGAGCTGTTTTTT.